This T cell receptor (beta chain) was sequenced during a study of T cell responses to AZD1222 COVID-19 vaccine. The protocol was immunoSEQ multiplex PCR, while the TCRdb copy is restricted to in-frame clones and leaves out a portion. The sample carries around 150,000 clones, 84% recorded once. Germline V gene lookup returns CDR1 ENHRY and CDR2 SYGVKD. The CDR3 loop spans 14 amino acids. The V and J ends lost 2 bases and 4 bases respectively, with 11 bases between them. The sample consisted of peripheral blood, taken on day 0 of AZD1222 vaccination. The rearrangement uses TRBV10-3 and TRBJ1-1, with D possibly TRBD1 on 5 matching bases. This clonotype was obtained from an adult in good health. The CDR3 DNA follows: TGTGCCATCAGTGAGGGGCAGGGAAGCACTGAAGCTTTCTTT. As protein: CAISEGQGSTEAFF.